The present T cell receptor (beta chain) was sequenced within a study of cytomegalovirus exposure and HLA in healthy donors. Broader study findings: Donor immune exposure was known only as CMV serostatus.

Primers: 60 Vbeta forward and 13 Jbeta reverse. TCRdb's table, derived via immunoSEQ multiplex PCR, lists solely in-frame clones and lacks some. In the table there are some 100,000 clones, 79% of which are singletons. As concerns this clone: Its target is not known.

The ends were cut back, 7 bases at V and 1 base at J, with 11 bases in the middle. Germline-derived CDR1 and CDR2 are MNHEY and SVGAGI. The CDR3 covers 13 residues. This clonotype was obtained from a male donor in good health and CMV-seropositive. The sample comprised PBMCs. The genes are TRBV6-5 and TRBJ2-7; possibly TRBD1 for D (6 bases). CDR3 region: CASNNRVSYEQYF. CDR3 sequence (DNA): TGTGCCAGCAACAACAGGGTTTCCTACGAGCAGTACTTC.